These T cell receptor beta chains were read from a single sample in a study of cytotoxic CD8 clonotypes in ibrutinib-treated CLL. Here immunoSEQ multiplex PCR was the method, and the copy in TCRdb shows in-frame clones only, minus some. The sample shows some 98,000 clones, about 78% of them seen only once. Sequencing was performed on PBMCs, taken after 12 months of ibrutinib treatment. These TCRs come from a human donor with chronic lymphocytic leukemia. CDR3s include the opening cysteine and the closing phenylalanine or tryptophan. A D gene is named only where the DNA matches it firmly. Size tells how often a clone was seen (once, few, many) or the class of an expanded clone, and some rows leave it out.

TRBJ2-7	TRBV18	TRBD1	.	CASSRTGSLSYEQYF	TGTGCCAGCTCACGGACAGGCTCCCTCTCCTACGAGCAGTACTTC
TRBJ2-5	TRBV7-2	TRBD2	.	CASSLPRRGGGRETQYF	TGTGCCAGCAGCTTACCCCGGAGGGGCGGGGGTAGAGAGACCCAGTACTTC
TRBJ2-7	TRBV27	.	.	CASSLSQALSSYEQYF	TGTGCCAGCAGTTTATCGCAGGCGCTGAGCTCCTACGAGCAGTACTTC
TRBJ1-1	TRBV6-5	TRBD1	.	CASRPRDSEAFF	TGTGCCAGCAGACCCCGGGACAGTGAAGCTTTCTTT
TRBJ1-1	TRBV15	.	few	CATSRQGMNTEAFF	TGTGCCACCAGCAGACAGGGGATGAACACTGAAGCTTTCTTT
TRBJ1-5	TRBV30	TRBD1	.	CAWSGQAYNQPQHF	TGTGCCTGGAGCGGACAGGCATACAATCAGCCCCAGCATTTT
TRBJ2-5	TRBV7-9	TRBD2	.	CASSPVTSGWETQYF	TGTGCCAGCAGCCCTGTGACTAGCGGGTGGGAGACCCAGTACTTC
TRBJ1-2	TRBV6-5	TRBD1	.	CASSSSGTALDYGYTF	TGTGCCAGCAGTTCCTCCGGGACAGCTCTCGACTATGGCTACACCTTC
TRBJ2-5	TRBV7-3	.	.	CASSLMGGALETQYF	TGTGCCAGCAGCTTAATGGGGGGCGCCCTGGAGACCCAGTACTTC
TRBJ1-1	TRBV5-1	.	.	CASSLQGPRGTEAFF	TGCGCCAGCAGCTTGCAAGGACCCCGGGGCACTGAAGCTTTCTTT
TRBJ2-7	TRBV2	TRBD1	.	CASSVGQGAHEQYF	TGTGCCAGCAGTGTAGGACAGGGGGCACACGAGCAGTACTTC
TRBJ1-5	TRBV19	.	.	CASKRSNSNQPQHF	TGTGCCAGTAAGCGAAGTAATAGCAATCAGCCCCAGCATTTT
TRBJ2-5	TRBV18	.	few	CASSPRDRGLGTQYF	TGTGCCAGCTCACCGAGAGATCGCGGGCTTGGGACCCAGTACTTC
TRBJ2-1	TRBV7-2	TRBD1	.	CASSKTGQIYNEQFF	TGTGCCAGCAGTAAAACGGGACAGATTTACAATGAGCAGTTCTTC
TRBJ2-3	TRBV2	.	.	CASLRGEGTDTQYF	TGTGCCAGCCTAAGGGGGGAGGGCACAGATACGCAGTATTTT
TRBJ1-1	TRBV6-4	TRBD1	.	CASSQKGQSNTEAFF	TGTGCCAGCAGCCAAAAGGGACAGTCGAACACTGAAGCTTTCTTT
TRBJ1-1	TRBV7-8	.	few	CASSPGRGNTEAFF	TGTGCCAGCAGCCCCGGGAGGGGGAACACTGAAGCTTTCTTT
TRBJ2-7	TRBV9	TRBD2	.	CASSVGSGTTPYEQYF	TGTGCCAGCAGCGTAGGGTCCGGGACTACCCCCTACGAGCAGTACTTC
TRBJ1-5	TRBV7-8	.	few	CASSPGRVGVEPQHF	TGTGCCAGCAGCCCAGGGCGGGTCGGAGTGGAGCCCCAGCATTTT
TRBJ1-1	TRBV4-1	TRBD1	.	CASSQDRQGVAEAFF	TGCGCCAGCAGCCAAGATAGACAGGGAGTCGCTGAAGCTTTCTTT
TRBJ2-1	TRBV5-1	.	.	CASSTRQGGNEQFF	TGCGCCAGCAGCACCCGACAGGGAGGCAATGAGCAGTTCTTC
TRBJ2-7	TRBV2	.	.	CASSDGGLGEQYF	TGTGCCAGCAGTGACGGGGGTTTAGGGGAGCAGTACTTC
TRBJ2-7	TRBV30	TRBD1	once	CACNKLDRPPYEQYF	TGTGCCTGCAATAAGCTGGACAGGCCGCCCTACGAGCAGTACTTC
TRBJ2-7	TRBV28	TRBD1	.	CASSLKAGGPYEQYF	TGTGCCAGCAGTTTAAAGGCAGGGGGCCCCTACGAGCAGTACTTC
TRBJ2-5	TRBV6-6	.	.	CASSYGGQETQYF	TGTGCCAGCAGTTACGGGGGCCAAGAGACCCAGTACTTC
TRBJ2-2	TRBV4-2	.	few	CASSQDVAVRRELFF	TGTGCCAGCAGCCAAGATGTCGCCGTACGGAGGGAGCTGTTTTTT
TRBJ1-4	TRBV11-3	TRBD1	.	CASSRQGLGEKLFF	TGTGCCAGCAGCCGACAGGGACTCGGTGAAAAACTGTTTTTT
TRBJ2-2	TRBV4-3	.	.	CASSRGTNTGELFF	TGCGCCAGCAGCCGGGGCACGAACACCGGGGAGCTGTTTTTT
TRBJ2-7	TRBV7-2	.	.	CASSLQVGAYEQYF	TGTGCCAGCAGCTTACAGGTAGGAGCCTACGAGCAGTACTTC
TRBJ1-2	TRBV11-2	.	once	CASSLSQGSYGYTF	TGTGCCAGCAGCTTGTCTCAGGGTTCCTATGGCTACACCTTC
TRBJ2-3	TRBV27	TRBD1	.	CASARDRPDTQYF	TGTGCCAGCGCCCGGGACAGGCCAGATACGCAGTATTTT
TRBJ2-4	TRBV13	.	.	CASSLVANIQYF	TGTGCCAGCAGCTTGGTAGCAAACATTCAGTACTTC
TRBJ1-4	TRBV2	TRBD1	.	CASSEQGVANEKLFF	TGTGCCAGCAGTGAACAGGGGGTGGCTAATGAAAAACTGTTTTTT
TRBJ2-7	TRBV9	TRBD2	.	CASSGLASYEQYF	TGTGCCAGCAGCGGACTAGCTTCCTACGAGCAGTACTTC
TRBJ2-2	TRBV29-1	.	.	CSVEGQQGHTGELFF	TGCAGCGTTGAAGGTCAGCAGGGGCACACCGGGGAGCTGTTTTTT
TRBJ2-1	TRBV5-1	TRBD2	.	CASSSPTSGGAYNEQFF	TGCGCCAGCAGCTCCCCGACTAGCGGGGGGGCATACAATGAGCAGTTCTTC
TRBJ1-6	TRBV7-9	.	once	CASSFGPGSVSPLHF	TGTGCCAGCAGCTTCGGCCCAGGATCGGTTTCACCCCTCCACTTT
TRBJ1-2	TRBV5-4	TRBD1	.	CASSAPSQGNYGYTF	TGTGCCAGCAGCGCCCCTTCACAGGGGAACTATGGCTACACCTTC
TRBJ1-5	TRBV6-1	.	.	CASSGGQVNQPQHF	TGTGCCAGCAGTGGGGGCCAGGTGAATCAGCCCCAGCATTTT
TRBJ2-2	TRBV7-2	TRBD2	.	CASSLAGANTGELFF	TGTGCCAGCAGTTTAGCGGGGGCAAACACCGGGGAGCTGTTTTTT
TRBJ1-2	TRBV28	TRBD1	.	CASRSPGQGIYGYTF	TGTGCCAGCAGATCCCCAGGACAGGGGATATACGGCTACACCTTC
TRBJ2-7	TRBV6-5	.	.	CASSYQASMGEQYF	TGTGCCAGCAGTTACCAGGCCTCAATGGGGGAGCAGTACTTC
TRBJ1-2	TRBV7-8	TRBD1	.	CASSSDREGYGYTF	TGTGCCAGCAGCTCTGACAGGGAGGGCTATGGCTACACCTTC
TRBJ1-2	TRBV5-1	.	.	CASSLGQGTVDTF	TGCGCCAGCAGCTTGGGGCAGGGGACGGTAGACACCTTC
TRBJ1-2	TRBV5-1	TRBD1	.	CASSPDRGQNYGYTF	TGCGCCAGCAGCCCGGACAGGGGGCAAAACTATGGCTACACCTTC
TRBJ2-7	TRBV4-3	.	.	CASSQVSGNSYEQYF	TGCGCCAGCAGCCAAGTTTCAGGAAACTCCTACGAGCAGTACTTC
TRBJ1-2	TRBV10-3	.	.	CAISEDSLSGYTF	TGTGCCATCAGCGAAGACAGTTTGAGTGGCTACACCTTC